The 28 T cell receptor beta chains presented below share a single source sample, sequenced in a study of blood T cell repertoires in COVID-19. Repertoires were generated with immunoSEQ multiplex PCR, while TCRdb's copy carries only in-frame clones and drops some. The table has fewer than 200,000 clones, roughly nine tenths seen once. Sequenced: peripheral blood. Receptors originate from a young man who had recovered from COVID-19.

This chain links TRBV5-1 with TRBJ2-7; 8 bases map to TRBD1. CDR1 is SGHRS, CDR2 YFSETQ, per germline. CDR3 length equals 15 residues. V was pared by 0 bases and J by 5 bases, with 7 bases of the junction left unmatched. The CDR3 is CASSLVPGGMNEQYF. The CDR3 nucleotides are TGCGCCAGCAGCTTGGTCCCAGGGGGCATGAACGAGCAGTACTTC.

Concerning this clone: The junction departs from the called germline gene at one end, perhaps through a read error. The chain has TRBV30 and TRBJ1-2; D is uncertain. Germline V gene data show CDR1 as GTSNPN and CDR2 as SVGIG (reference sequence). There are 12 residues in the CDR3. CDR3 nucleotides: TGTGCCTGGAGTGGGGTACACTATGGCCACACCTTC. This gives the protein CAWSGVHYGHTF.

This chain links TRBV27 with TRBJ2-5, with 8 bases that match TRBD1. The V gene end was trimmed by 4 bases and the J gene end by 4 bases; junction bases not matched to a gene: 5. The CDR3 is 14 residues long. The germline V gene has CDR1 MNHEY and CDR2 SMNVEV (reference sequence). Here the CDR3 reads CASSSTGVGETQYF. The CDR3 nucleotides read TGTGCCAGCAGTTCGACAGGGGTGGGAGAGACCCAGTACTTC.

The chain joins TRBV3-1 (or the pseudogene TRBV3-2) to TRBJ1-2; 9 bases line up with TRBD1. Trimming removed 0 bases from V and 6 bases from J; junction bases left unmatched: 2. From germline, CDR1 is LGHDT and CDR2 YNNKEL (reference sequence). This CDR3 is built from 14 residues. DNA of the CDR3: TGTGCCAGCAGCCAAGAGACAGGGGGTCATGGCTACACCTTC. It codes for CASSQETGGHGYTF.

The V and J genes are TRBV5-1 and TRBJ2-7, with TRBD2 as a possible D gene (5 bases). CDR3 length equals 14 residues. Germline V gene sequence: CDR1 SGHRS, CDR2 YFSETQ. V dropped 4 bases and J dropped 2 bases, with 13 bases sitting between them. CDR3: CASSLRGSPYEQYF. CDR3 DNA: TGCGCCAGCAGCCTCCGAGGGTCCCCCTACGAGCAGTACTTC.

V usage is TRBV18 and J usage is TRBJ2-7; the D gene is possibly TRBD1 (6 bases). V shed 0 bases and J shed 5 bases, with 11 bases lying between them. CDR1 and CDR2 from the germline V gene are KGHSH and LQKENI. This CDR3 contains 14 residues. The CDR3 sequence is CASSPPTGFHEQYF. The DNA of the CDR3 is TGTGCCAGCTCACCACCCACAGGGTTCCACGAGCAGTACTTC.

A single count supports this clone. The V gene is TRBV7-2, the J gene TRBJ1-2; D is ambiguous. CDR3 length equals 13 residues. Germline values: CDR1 SGHTA, CDR2 FQGNSA. The V and J ends lost 5 bases and 4 bases respectively, with 11 bases between them. CDR3 in DNA: TGTGCCAGCAGCGCCGCGATTCGCTATGGCTACACCTTC. Protein sequence: CASSAAIRYGYTF.

In DNA form, the CDR3 reads TGTGCCAGCAGCCTCTATGGGCCAGATACGCAGTATTTT. This codes for CASSLYGPDTQYF. The V call is TRBV3-1 (or the pseudogene TRBV3-2), the J call TRBJ2-3; D is ambiguous. The CDR3 is made up of 13 amino acids. The V end lost 4 bases, the J end lost 4 bases, and 9 bases lay between the germline ends. Germline loops: CDR1 LGHDT, CDR2 YNNKEL (reference sequence).

In this sample, this clone turned up once. V and J are TRBV25-1 and TRBJ1-2; the D is unclear. The CDR3 contains 13 residues. Germline values: CDR1 MGHDK, CDR2 SYGVNS. Trimming removed 3 bases from V and 5 bases from J, with 10 bases in between. Here the CDR3 reads CASSDPGRYGYTF. For the CDR3, the DNA is TGTGCCAGCAGTGACCCAGGTCGGTATGGCTACACCTTC.

CDR3 residues: CASSGQGANSPLHF. CDR3 bases: TGTGCCAGCAGTGGACAGGGGGCGAATTCACCCCTCCACTTT. This chain joins TRBV2 and TRBJ1-6; TRBD1 agrees at 10 bases. Germline trimming cut 4 bases from V and 7 bases from J; bases unmatched to any gene: 1. Germline V gene data show CDR1 as SNHLY and CDR2 as FYNNEI. The CDR3 is made up of 14 amino acids.

This chain joins TRBV2 and TRBJ2-1; TRBD2 matches at 8 bases. The CDR3 length is 13 residues. The V segment lost 8 bases and the J segment 9 bases; nucleotides outside the gene matches: 9. Germline CDR1 is SNHLY and CDR2 is FYNNEI. Here the CDR3 reads CASAYGRAGEQFF. The CDR3 DNA reads as TGTGCCAGCGCGTACGGGAGGGCTGGTGAGCAGTTCTTC.

This clone was seen a single time. This rearrangement joins TRBV7-2 to TRBJ2-6; D unresolved. The CDR3 covers 15 residues. CDR1 is SGHTA and CDR2 is FQGNSA in the germline V gene. With 1 base removed from V and 0 bases from J, the gap between germline ends came to 4 bases. The DNA of the CDR3 is TGTGCCAGCAGCTTAGACACCTCTGGGGCCAACGTCCTGACTTTC. Translating it yields CASSLDTSGANVLTF. The whole variable domain, remainder taken from reference TRBV7-2 and TRBJ2-6, is GAGVSQSPSNKVTEKGKDVELRCDPISGHTALYWYRQSLGQGLEFLIYFQGNSAPDKSGLPSDRFSAERTGGSVSTLTIQRTQQEDSAVYLCASSLDTSGANVLTFGAGSRLTVL.

The chain combines TRBV7-8 with TRBJ2-5; D is ambiguous. The CDR3 has 17 residues. Per germline, CDR1 SGHVS and CDR2 FQNEAQ. Trimming removed 3 bases from V and 4 bases from J, with 21 bases in between. The CDR3 is CASSFPRRHGQLETQYF. CDR3 in DNA: TGTGCCAGCAGCTTCCCTCGAAGACACGGTCAGTTAGAGACCCAGTACTTC. Combining the CDR3 with reference TRBV7-8 and TRBJ2-5 gives the whole variable domain GAGVSQSPRYKVAKRGQDVALRCDPISGHVSLFWYQQALGQGPEFLTYFQNEAQLDKSGLPSDRFFAERPEGSVSTLKIQRTQQEDSAVYLCASSFPRRHGQLETQYFGPGTRLLVL.

The V gene is TRBV10-2, the J gene TRBJ2-4; D may be TRBD2 (6 bases). The CDR3 is made up of 14 amino acids. The V gene's germline CDR1 is WSHSY and CDR2 SAAADI. Trimming took off 2 bases at V and 1 base at J, with 6 bases between the two ends. As DNA, the CDR3 is TGCGCCAGCAGTGAGGGAGGGGCCAAAAACATTCAGTACTTC. Translation: CASSEGGAKNIQYF.

The chain uses TRBV5-3 and TRBJ2-1; D is unresolved. TRBV5-3 is an open reading frame whose function is uncertain. Deletions cut 4 bases from V and 16 bases from J, with 12 bases between. This CDR3 region has 10 residues. In DNA, the CDR3 is TGTGCCAGAAGCCCGGCCCCTAGTTTCTTC. It yields the protein CARSPAPSFF.

The rearrangement uses TRBV2 and TRBJ2-2; tentative D call: TRBD1 (6 bases). Germline CDR1 and CDR2: SNHLY and FYNNEI. Trimming removed 10 bases at V and 6 bases at J, with 18 bases between. CDR3 length equals 14 residues. The CDR3 nucleotides are TGTGCCATTGATGGGGGCATACTCGCCGGGGAGCTGTTTTTT. Protein product: CAIDGGILAGELFF.

The chain couples TRBV5-1 to TRBJ2-3; D is unclear. The CDR3 runs to 13 residues. In germline, CDR1 is SGHRS, CDR2 YFSETQ. V was trimmed by 0 bases and J by 3 bases, leaving 5 bases between them. The CDR3 DNA is TGCGCCAGCAGCTTGGAACTAACAGATACGCAGTATTTT. Residues: CASSLELTDTQYF.

For the CDR3, the DNA is TGTGCCTGGAGTGTACGGGGGGCTGGAAACACCATATATTTT. Its translation: CAWSVRGAGNTIYF. V is TRBV30 and J is TRBJ1-3; D perhaps matches TRBD1 (5 bases). V was pared by 0 bases and J by 2 bases, with 8 bases between. Germline CDR1 and CDR2: GTSNPN and SVGIG (reference sequence). The CDR3 is 14 amino acids.

The rearrangement joins TRBV2 to TRBJ2-5, with 8 positions matching TRBD2. Losses at the gene ends were 4 bases for V and 5 bases for J; bases not matched to a gene: 9. The CDR3 runs to 15 residues. CDR1 is SNHLY and CDR2 is FYNNEI in the germline V gene. The CDR3, as DNA: TGTGCCAGCAGTGTCCCCGGACTAGCCGGGGAGACCCAGTACTTC. It translates to CASSVPGLAGETQYF.

The chain has TRBV2 and TRBJ1-5; D gene ambiguous. Germline-derived CDR1 and CDR2 are SNHLY and FYNNEI. The germline V and J ends were trimmed by 4 bases and 4 bases, with 8 bases remaining between them. There are 13 residues in the CDR3. The CDR3 spells CASSGAPNQPQHF. CDR3 nucleotide sequence: TGTGCCAGCAGTGGGGCACCGAATCAGCCCCAGCATTTT.

This chain uses TRBV19 with TRBJ2-3, with 9 bases identical to TRBD2. With 10 bases clipped from V and 1 base from J, the junction kept 12 bases outside the gene matches. Germline CDR1 reads LNHDA; CDR2 reads SQIVND (reference sequence). The CDR3 spans 16 residues. CDR3 loop: CATDRGGRGGTDTQYF. For the CDR3, the DNA is TGTGCCACCGACCGGGGCGGGAGGGGAGGCACAGATACGCAGTATTTT.

The rearrangement joins TRBV4-2 to TRBJ2-2; 10 nucleotides align to TRBD1. The V segment lost 1 base and the J segment 7 bases; nucleotides outside the gene matches: 6. Per the germline V gene, CDR1 is LGHNA and CDR2 is YNFKEQ. The CDR3 contains 16 residues. CDR3 loop: CASSQGGTGEGGELFF. The CDR3, as DNA: TGTGCCAGCAGCCAAGGAGGGACAGGGGAAGGCGGGGAGCTGTTTTTT.

The CDR3 reads CASSFGNTIYF. CDR3 nucleotide sequence: TGTGCCAGCAGCTTCGGGAACACCATATATTTT. The chain uses TRBV7-6 and TRBJ1-3; no clear D. With 3 bases removed from V and 7 bases from J, the gap between germline ends came to 4 bases. Germline V gene sequence: CDR1 SGHVS, CDR2 FNYEAQ. This CDR3 has 11 amino acids. Variable domain in full (rest from reference TRBV7-6 and TRBJ1-3): GAGVSQSPRYKVTKRGQDVALRCDPISGHVSLYWYRQALGQGPEFLTYFNYEAQQDKSGLPNDRFSAERPEGSISTLTIQRTEQRDSAMYRCASSFGNTIYFGEGSWLTVV.

The rearrangement uses TRBV28 and TRBJ1-2; D possibly corresponds to TRBD1 (5 bases). There are 13 residues in the CDR3. Trimming removed 6 bases from V and 4 bases from J, with 12 bases in between. CDR1 and CDR2 (germline): MDHEN, SYDVKM. CDR3 in amino acids: CASRPSGSYGYTF. DNA of the CDR3: TGTGCCAGCAGACCATCAGGGTCCTATGGCTACACCTTC.

This sequence joins TRBV21-1 and TRBJ2-1; the D call of TRBD2 is as the table states it, not checked on the DNA. TRBV21-1 counts as a pseudogene. This CDR3 comprises 15 residues. The chain's CDR3 is CASSKSATSGNEQFF. The CDR3 DNA follows: TGTGCCAGCAGCAAATCTGCGACTAGCGGGAATGAGCAGTTCTTC.

The genes are TRBV9 and TRBJ2-7; 7 positions match TRBD2. Per the germline V gene, CDR1 is SGDLS and CDR2 is YYNGEE. The CDR3 is 14 amino acids. After removal of 4 bases from V and 4 bases from J, the junction contained 8 bases not matched to a gene. For the CDR3, the DNA is TGTGCCAGCAGCCCCGGTGAGCGGGATTACGAGCAGTACTTC. This sequence encodes CASSPGERDYEQYF.

A few counts support this clone. The V gene is TRBV19, the J gene TRBJ2-4; D ambiguous. CDR3 length equals 15 residues. Trimming took off 4 bases at V and 7 bases at J, with 17 bases between the two ends. CDR1 and CDR2 from the germline V gene are LNHDA and SQIVND (reference sequence). DNA of the CDR3: TGTGCCAGTAGTAGTAATGGGTTTGACTTTAACATTCAGTACTTC. The encoded protein is CASSSNGFDFNIQYF.

This chain connects TRBV7-9 to TRBJ1-2; TRBD1 matches 8 bases. The CDR3 has 14 residues. Germline V gene data show CDR1 as SEHNR and CDR2 as FQNEAQ (reference sequence). V lost 4 bases, J lost 8 bases, and 9 bases stayed unmatched. CDR3 in amino acids: CASSWSGTGRGYTF. DNA of the CDR3: TGTGCCAGCAGCTGGTCCGGGACAGGAAGAGGCTACACCTTC.